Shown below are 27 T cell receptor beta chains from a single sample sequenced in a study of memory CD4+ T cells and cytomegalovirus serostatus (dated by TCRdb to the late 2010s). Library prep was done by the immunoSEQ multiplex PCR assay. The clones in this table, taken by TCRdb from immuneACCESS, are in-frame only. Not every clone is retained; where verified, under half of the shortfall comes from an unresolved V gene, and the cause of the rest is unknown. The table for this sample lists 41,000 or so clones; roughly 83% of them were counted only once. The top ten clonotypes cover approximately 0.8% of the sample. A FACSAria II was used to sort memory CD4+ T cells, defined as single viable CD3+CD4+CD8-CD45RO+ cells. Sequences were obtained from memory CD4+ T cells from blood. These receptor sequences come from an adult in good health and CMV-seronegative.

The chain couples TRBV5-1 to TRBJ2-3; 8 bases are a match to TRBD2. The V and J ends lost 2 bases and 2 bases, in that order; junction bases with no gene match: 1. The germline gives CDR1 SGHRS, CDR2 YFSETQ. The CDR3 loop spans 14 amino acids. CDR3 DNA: TGCGCCAGCAGCTTCGGGGGGGCCACAGATACGCAGTATTTT. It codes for CASSFGGATDTQYF.

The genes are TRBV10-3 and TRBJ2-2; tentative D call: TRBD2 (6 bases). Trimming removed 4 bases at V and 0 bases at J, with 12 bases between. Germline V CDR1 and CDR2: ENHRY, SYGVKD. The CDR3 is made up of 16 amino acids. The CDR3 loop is CAISVLRDSNTGELFF. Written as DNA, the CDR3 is TGTGCCATCAGTGTCTTAAGGGACTCGAACACCGGGGAGCTGTTTTTT.

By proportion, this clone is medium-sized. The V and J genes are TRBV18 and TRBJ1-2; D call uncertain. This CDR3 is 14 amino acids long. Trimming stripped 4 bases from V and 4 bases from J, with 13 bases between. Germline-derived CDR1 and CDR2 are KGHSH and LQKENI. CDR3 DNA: TGTGCCAGCTCACTGGGAGAGGAGTTCTATGGCTACACCTTC. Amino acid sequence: CASSLGEEFYGYTF.

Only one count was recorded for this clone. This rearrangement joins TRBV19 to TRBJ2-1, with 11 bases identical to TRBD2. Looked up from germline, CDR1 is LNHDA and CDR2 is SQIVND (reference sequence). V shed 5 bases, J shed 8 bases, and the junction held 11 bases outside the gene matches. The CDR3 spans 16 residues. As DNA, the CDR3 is TGTGCCAGTAGTCCTCATAGCGGGGGGGCCGGGGATGAGCAGTTCTTC. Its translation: CASSPHSGGAGDEQFF.

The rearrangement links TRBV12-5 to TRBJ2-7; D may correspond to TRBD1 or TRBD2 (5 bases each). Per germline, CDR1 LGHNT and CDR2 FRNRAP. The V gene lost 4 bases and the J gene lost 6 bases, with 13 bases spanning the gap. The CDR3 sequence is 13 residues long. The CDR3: CASGSGTAREQYF. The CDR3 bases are TGTGCTAGTGGTTCGGGGACGGCGCGCGAGCAGTACTTC.

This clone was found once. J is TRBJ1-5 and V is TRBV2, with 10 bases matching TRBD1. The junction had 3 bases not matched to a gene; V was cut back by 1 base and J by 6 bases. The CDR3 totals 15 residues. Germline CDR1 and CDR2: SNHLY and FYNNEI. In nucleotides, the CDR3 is TGTGCCAGCAGTGAAGAGGGGACAGGGGTTCAGCCCCAGCATTTT. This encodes CASSEEGTGVQPQHF.

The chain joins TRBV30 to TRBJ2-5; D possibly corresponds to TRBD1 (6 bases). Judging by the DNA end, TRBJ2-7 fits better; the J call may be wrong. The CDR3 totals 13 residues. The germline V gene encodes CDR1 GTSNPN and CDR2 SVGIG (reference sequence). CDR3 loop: CAWTETGPYEQYF. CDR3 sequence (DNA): TGTGCCTGGACAGAGACAGGACCATACGAGCAGTACTTC.

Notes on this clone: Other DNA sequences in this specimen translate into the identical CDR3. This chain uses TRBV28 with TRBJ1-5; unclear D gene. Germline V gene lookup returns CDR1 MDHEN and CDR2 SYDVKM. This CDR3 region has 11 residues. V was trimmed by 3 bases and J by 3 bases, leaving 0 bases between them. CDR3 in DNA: TGTGCCAGCAGTTTCAATCAGCCCCAGCATTTT. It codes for CASSFNQPQHF.

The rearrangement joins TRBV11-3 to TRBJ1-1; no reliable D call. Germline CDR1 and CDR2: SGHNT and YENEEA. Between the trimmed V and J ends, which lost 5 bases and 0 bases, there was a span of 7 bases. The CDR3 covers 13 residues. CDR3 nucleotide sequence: TGTGCCAGCAGCGGACCGATGAACACTGAAGCTTTCTTT. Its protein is CASSGPMNTEAFF.

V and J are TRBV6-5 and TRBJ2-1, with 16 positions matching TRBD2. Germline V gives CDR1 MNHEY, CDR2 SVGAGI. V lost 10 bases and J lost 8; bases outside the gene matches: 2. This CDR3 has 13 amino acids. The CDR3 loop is CATGTSGGDEQFF. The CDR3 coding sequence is TGTGCCACCGGGACTAGCGGGGGGGATGAGCAGTTCTTC.

The CDR3 sequence is CASSPTTGVTGGIGGELFF. The CDR3 DNA sequence: TGCGCCAGCAGCCCGACTACGGGGGTGACAGGGGGTATCGGCGGGGAGCTGTTTTTT. The chain joins TRBV5-1 to TRBJ2-2, with 9 bases matching TRBD1. The V and J ends lost 4 bases and 7 bases, in that order; junction bases with no gene match: 20. The CDR3 length is 19 residues. CDR1 SGHRS and CDR2 YFSETQ come from the germline V gene.

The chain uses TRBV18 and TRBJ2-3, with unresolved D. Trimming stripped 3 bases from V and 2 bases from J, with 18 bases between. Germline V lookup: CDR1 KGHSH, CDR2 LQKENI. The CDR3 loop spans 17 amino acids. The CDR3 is CASSPTIRASYTDTQYF. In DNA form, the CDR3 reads TGTGCCAGCTCACCCACAATCCGGGCCAGCTACACAGATACGCAGTATTTT.

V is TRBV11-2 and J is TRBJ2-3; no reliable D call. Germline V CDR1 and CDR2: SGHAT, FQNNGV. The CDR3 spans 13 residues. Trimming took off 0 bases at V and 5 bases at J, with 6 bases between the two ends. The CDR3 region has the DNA TGTGCCAGCAGCTTAGATCAGAGAGATACGCAGTATTTT. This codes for CASSLDQRDTQYF.

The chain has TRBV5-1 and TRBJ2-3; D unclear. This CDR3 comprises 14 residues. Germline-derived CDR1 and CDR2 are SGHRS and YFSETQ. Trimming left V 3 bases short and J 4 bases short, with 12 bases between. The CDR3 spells CASSSVPGPDTQYF. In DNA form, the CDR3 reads TGCGCCAGCAGCTCCGTGCCTGGACCAGATACGCAGTATTTT.

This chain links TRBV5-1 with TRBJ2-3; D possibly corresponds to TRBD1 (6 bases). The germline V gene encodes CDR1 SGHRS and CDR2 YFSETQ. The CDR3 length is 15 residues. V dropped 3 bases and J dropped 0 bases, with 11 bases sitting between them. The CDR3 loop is CASSSGQLSTDTQYF. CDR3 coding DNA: TGCGCCAGCAGCTCAGGACAGCTAAGCACAGATACGCAGTATTTT.

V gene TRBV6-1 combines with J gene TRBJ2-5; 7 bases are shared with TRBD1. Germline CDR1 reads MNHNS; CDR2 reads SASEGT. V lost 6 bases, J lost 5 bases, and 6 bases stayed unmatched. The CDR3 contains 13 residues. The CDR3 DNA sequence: TGTGCCAGCAGAAAAGGACAGGAGGAGACCCAGTACTTC. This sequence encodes CASRKGQEETQYF.

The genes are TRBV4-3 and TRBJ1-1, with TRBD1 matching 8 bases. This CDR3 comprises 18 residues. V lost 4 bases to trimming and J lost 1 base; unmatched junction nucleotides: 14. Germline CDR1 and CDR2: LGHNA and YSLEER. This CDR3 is CASSRHHRGRLTNTEAFF. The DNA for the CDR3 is TGCGCCAGCAGCCGTCATCACAGGGGGAGATTAACGAACACTGAAGCTTTCTTT.

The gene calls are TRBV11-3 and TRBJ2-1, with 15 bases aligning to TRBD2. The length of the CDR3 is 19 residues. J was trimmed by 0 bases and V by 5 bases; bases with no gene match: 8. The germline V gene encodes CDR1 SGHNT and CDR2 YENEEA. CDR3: CASSPGLAGGSSSYNEQFF. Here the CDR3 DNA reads TGTGCCAGCAGCCCGGGACTAGCGGGGGGCTCCAGCTCCTACAATGAGCAGTTCTTC.

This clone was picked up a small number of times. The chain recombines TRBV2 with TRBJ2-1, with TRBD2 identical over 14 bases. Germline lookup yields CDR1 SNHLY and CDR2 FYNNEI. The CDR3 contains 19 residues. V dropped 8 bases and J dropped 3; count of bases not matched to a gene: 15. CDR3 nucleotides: TGTGCCAGCTTACGAGGGTGGACTAGCGGGGGGAATGACTACAATGAGCAGTTCTTC. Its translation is CASLRGWTSGGNDYNEQFF.

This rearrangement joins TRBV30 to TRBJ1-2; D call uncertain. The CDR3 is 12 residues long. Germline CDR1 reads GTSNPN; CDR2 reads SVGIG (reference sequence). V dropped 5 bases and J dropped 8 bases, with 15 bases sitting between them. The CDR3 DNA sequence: TGTGCCTGGTCGCTCGGCCTGACGGGCTACACCTTC. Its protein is CAWSLGLTGYTF.

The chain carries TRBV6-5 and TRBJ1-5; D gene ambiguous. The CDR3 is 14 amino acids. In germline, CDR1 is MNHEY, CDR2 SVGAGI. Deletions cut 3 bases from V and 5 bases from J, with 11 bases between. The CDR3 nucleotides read TGTGCCAGCAGTTATTCCCAGCCACATCAGCCCCAGCATTTT. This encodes CASSYSQPHQPQHF.

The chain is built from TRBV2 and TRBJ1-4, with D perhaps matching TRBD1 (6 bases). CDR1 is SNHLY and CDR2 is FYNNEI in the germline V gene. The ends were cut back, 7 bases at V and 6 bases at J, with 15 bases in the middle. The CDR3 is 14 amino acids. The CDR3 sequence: CASTLLGGDEKLFF. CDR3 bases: TGTGCCAGCACCTTACTAGGGGGGGATGAAAAACTGTTTTTT.

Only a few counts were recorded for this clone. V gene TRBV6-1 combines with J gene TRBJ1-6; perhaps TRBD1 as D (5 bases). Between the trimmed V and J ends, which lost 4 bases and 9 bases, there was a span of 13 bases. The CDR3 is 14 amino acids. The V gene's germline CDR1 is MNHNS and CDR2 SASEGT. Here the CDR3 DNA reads TGTGCCAGCAGTGTGGGGGGGTTAGGTTCACCCCTCCACTTT. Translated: CASSVGGLGSPLHF.

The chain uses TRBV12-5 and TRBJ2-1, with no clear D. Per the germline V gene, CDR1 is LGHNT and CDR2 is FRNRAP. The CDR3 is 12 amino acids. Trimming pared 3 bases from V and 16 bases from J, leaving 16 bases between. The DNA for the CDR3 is TGTGCTAGTGGTTTCCCGATTGAGTCCCCTTTCTTC. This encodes CASGFPIESPFF. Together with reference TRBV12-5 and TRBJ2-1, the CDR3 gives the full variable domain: DARVTQTPRHKVTEMGQEVTMRCQPILGHNTVFWYRQTMMQGLELLAYFRNRAPLDDSGMPKDRFSAEMPDATLATLKIQPSEPRDSAVYFCASGFPIESPFFGPGTRLTVL.

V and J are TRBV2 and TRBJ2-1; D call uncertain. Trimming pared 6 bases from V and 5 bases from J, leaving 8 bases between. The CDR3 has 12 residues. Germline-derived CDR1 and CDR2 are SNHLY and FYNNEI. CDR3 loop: CASSLGNNEQFF. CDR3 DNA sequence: TGTGCCAGCAGCCTAGGGAACAATGAGCAGTTCTTC.

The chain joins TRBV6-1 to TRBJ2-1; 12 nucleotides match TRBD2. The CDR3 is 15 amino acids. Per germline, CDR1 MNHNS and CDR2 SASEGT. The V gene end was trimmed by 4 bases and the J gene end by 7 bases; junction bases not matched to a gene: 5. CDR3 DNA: TGTGCCAGCAGTGCGACTAGCGGGGGTGGAAATGAGCAGTTCTTC. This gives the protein CASSATSGGGNEQFF.

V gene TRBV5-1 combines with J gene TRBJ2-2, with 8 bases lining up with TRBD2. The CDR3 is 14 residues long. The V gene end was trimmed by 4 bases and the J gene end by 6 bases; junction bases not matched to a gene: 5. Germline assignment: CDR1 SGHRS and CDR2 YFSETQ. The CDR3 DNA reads TGCGCCAGCAGCCGACGGGAGGGGTCCGGGGAGCTGTTTTTT. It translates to CASSRREGSGELFF.